These 2 T cell receptor beta chains came from one sample sequenced in a study of cytomegalovirus exposure and HLA in healthy donors (dated 2017 in TCRdb). Library preparation was by the immunoSEQ multiplex PCR assay. In its TCRdb copy, this immuneACCESS table keeps in-frame sequences only and misses some clones. Where compared with another copy, unresolved V genes explain less than half of these, and the others have no known cause. Within this sample are about 330,000 clones, with around 86% of them counted one time only. Of the sample, about 0.91% is held by the ten largest clones. Sequencing was carried out using PBMCs. The receptors were gathered from a woman between 18 and 30 years old in good health and CMV-seronegative.

This chain joins TRBV4-3 and TRBJ1-4; 7 bases match TRBD1. Germline V lookup: CDR1 LGHNA, CDR2 YSLEER. The CDR3 spans 16 residues. V was clipped by 0 bases and J by 8 bases; unmatched bases: 9. The CDR3 here is CASSQEGRGLGEKLFF. The CDR3, as DNA: TGCGCCAGCAGCCAAGAGGGAAGGGGGCTCGGGGAAAAACTGTTTTTT.

As to this clone: This specimen includes other DNA sequences encoding the same CDR3. The V gene is TRBV5-6, the J gene TRBJ2-7; D possibly corresponds to TRBD1 (6 bases). Trimming removed 2 bases from V and 7 bases from J, with 7 bases in between. CDR1 SGHDT and CDR2 YYEEEE come from the germline V gene. The CDR3 is 11 amino acids. CDR3 in DNA: TGTGCCAGCAGCTTAGGACAGGAGCAGTACTTC. Protein: CASSLGQEQYF.